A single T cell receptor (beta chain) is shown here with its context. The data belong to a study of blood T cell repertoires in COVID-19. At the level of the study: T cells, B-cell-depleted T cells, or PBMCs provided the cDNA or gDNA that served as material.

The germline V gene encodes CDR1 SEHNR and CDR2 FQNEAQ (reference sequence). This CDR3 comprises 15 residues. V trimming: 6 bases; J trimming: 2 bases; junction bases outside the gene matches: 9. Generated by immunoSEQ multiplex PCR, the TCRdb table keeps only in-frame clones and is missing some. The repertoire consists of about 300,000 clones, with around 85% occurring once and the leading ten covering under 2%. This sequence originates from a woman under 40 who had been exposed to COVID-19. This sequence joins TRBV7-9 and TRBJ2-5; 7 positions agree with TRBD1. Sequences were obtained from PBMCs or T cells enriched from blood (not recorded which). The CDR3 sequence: CASRKGQLTQETQYF. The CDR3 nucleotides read TGTGCCAGCAGAAAGGGACAGCTAACTCAAGAGACCCAGTACTTC.